This T cell receptor beta chain came from a study of blood T cell repertoires in COVID-19. The junction had 8 bases not matched to a gene; V was cut back by 3 bases and J by 1 base. CDR1 GTSNPN and CDR2 SVGIG come from the germline V gene (reference sequence). This CDR3 has 15 amino acids. Sequencing was performed with immunoSEQ multiplex PCR; in TCRdb, only in-frame clones are kept and a portion is missing. The table records some 200,000 clones, 65% to 85% of them present only once. The source is a human donor in a cohort sampled during active COVID-19. V is TRBV30 and J is TRBJ1-2; 7 nucleotides align to TRBD1. The sample taken for sequencing was peripheral blood. This chain's CDR3 is CAWSPGTANNYGYTF. The DNA of the CDR3 is TGTGCCTGGAGCCCCGGGACAGCAAATAACTATGGCTACACCTTC.